This TCR beta chain was captured in a study of T cell changes during pregnancy in multiple sclerosis. Trimming took off 4 bases at V and 4 bases at J, with 17 bases between the two ends. The germline gives CDR1 LNHDA, CDR2 SQIVND (reference sequence). The CDR3 loop spans 15 amino acids. Generated by immunoSEQ multiplex PCR, the TCRdb table keeps only in-frame clones and is missing some. This table holds just over 50,000 clones, approximately 92% found once. In its sample, this clone was seen once. The origin of this receptor is a female donor with multiple sclerosis, enrolled in a pregnancy study. The sequencing used CD4+ T cells from peripheral blood mononuclear cells, collected after pregnancy. The V and J genes are TRBV19 and TRBJ2-7, with D tentatively TRBD1 (7 bases). The CDR3 protein is CASSTQGTGRYEQYF. The CDR3, as DNA: TGTGCCAGTAGTACACAGGGGACTGGTAGGTACGAGCAGTACTTC.